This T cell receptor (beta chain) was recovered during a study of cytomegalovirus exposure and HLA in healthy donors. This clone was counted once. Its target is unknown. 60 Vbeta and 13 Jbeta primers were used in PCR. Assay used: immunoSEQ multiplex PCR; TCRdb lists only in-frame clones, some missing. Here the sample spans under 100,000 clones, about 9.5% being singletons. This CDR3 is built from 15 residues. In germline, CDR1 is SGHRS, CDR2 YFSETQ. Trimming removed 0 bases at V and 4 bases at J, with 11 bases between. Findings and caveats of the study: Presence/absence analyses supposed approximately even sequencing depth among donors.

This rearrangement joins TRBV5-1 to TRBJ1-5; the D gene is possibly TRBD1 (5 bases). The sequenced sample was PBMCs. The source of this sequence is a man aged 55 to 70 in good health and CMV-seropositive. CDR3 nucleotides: TGCGCCAGCAGCTTGGGGCAGGCAGGGAATCAGCCCCAGCATTTT. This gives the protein CASSLGQAGNQPQHF.